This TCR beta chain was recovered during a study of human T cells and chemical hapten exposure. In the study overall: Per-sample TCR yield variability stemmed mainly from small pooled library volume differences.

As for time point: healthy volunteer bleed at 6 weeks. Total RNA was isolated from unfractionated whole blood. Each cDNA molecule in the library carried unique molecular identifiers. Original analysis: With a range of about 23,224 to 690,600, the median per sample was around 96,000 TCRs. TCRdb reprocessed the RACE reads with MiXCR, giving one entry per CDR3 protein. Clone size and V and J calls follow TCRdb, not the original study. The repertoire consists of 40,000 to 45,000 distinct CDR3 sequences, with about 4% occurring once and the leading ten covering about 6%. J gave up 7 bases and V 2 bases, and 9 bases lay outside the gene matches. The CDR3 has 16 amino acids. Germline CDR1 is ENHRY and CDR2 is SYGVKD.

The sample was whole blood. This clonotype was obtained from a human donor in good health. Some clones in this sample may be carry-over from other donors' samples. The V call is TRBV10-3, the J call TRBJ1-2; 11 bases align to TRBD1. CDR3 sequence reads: CAISETLPGTGGGYTF. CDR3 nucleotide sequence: TGTGCCATCAGTGAGACTTTGCCCGGGACAGGGGGTGGCTACACCTTC.